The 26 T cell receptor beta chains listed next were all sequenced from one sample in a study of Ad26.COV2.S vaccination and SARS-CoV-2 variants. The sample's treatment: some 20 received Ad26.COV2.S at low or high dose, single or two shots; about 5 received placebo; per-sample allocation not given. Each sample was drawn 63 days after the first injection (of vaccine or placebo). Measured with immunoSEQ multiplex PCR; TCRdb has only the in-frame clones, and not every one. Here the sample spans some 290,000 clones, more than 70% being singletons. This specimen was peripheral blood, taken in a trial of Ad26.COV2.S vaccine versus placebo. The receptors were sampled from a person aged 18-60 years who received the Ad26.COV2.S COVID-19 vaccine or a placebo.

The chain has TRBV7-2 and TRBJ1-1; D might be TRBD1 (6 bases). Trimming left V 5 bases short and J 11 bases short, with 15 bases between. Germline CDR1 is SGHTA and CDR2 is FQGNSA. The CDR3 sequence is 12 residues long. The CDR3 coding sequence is TGTGCCAGCAGCCAAACAGGGAGAAGGGCTTTCTTT. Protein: CASSQTGRRAFF.

Here the CDR3 reads CASSRPGASTDTQYF. CDR3 bases: TGCGCCAGCAGCCGCCCGGGGGCCAGCACAGATACGCAGTATTTT. The genes are TRBV5-1 and TRBJ2-3, with D perhaps being TRBD1 or TRBD2 (6 bases each). Trimming removed 4 bases from V and 0 bases from J, with 12 bases in between. CDR3 length: 15 residues. Germline assignment: CDR1 SGHRS and CDR2 YFSETQ.

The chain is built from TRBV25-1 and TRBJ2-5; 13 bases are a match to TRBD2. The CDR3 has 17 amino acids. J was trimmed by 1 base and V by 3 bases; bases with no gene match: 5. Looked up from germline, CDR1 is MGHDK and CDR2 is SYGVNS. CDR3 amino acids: CASSDPGLAGAQETQYF. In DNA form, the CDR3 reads TGTGCCAGCAGTGACCCCGGACTAGCGGGGGCCCAAGAGACCCAGTACTTC.

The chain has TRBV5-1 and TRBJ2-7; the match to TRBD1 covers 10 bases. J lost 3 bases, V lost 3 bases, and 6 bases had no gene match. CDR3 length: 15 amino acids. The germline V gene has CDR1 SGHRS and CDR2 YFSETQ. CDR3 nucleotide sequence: TGCGCCAGCAGCTCAGGGACAGGGGACTACTACGAGCAGTACTTC. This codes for CASSSGTGDYYEQYF.

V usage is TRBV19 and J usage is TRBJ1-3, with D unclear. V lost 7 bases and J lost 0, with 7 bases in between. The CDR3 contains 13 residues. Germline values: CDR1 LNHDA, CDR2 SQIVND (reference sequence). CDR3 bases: TGTGCCAGTAACGACATCTCTGGAAACACCATATATTTT. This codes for CASNDISGNTIYF.

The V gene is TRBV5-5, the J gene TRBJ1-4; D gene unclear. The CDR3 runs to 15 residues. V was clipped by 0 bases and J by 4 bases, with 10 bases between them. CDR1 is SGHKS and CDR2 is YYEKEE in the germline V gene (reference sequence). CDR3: CASSLVAESNEKLFF. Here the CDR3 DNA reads TGTGCCAGCAGCTTGGTGGCCGAGAGTAATGAAAAACTGTTTTTT.

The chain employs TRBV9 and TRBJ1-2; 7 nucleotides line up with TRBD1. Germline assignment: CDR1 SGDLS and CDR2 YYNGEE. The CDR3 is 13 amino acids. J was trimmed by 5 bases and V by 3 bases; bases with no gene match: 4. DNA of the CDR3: TGTGCCAGCAGCGCTTACAGGGGATATGGCTACACCTTC. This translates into CASSAYRGYGYTF.

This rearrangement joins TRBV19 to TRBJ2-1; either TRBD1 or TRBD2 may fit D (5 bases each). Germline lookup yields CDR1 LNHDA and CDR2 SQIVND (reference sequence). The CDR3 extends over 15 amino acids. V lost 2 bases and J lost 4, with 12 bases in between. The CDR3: CASSIRDPGYNEQFF. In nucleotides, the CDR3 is TGTGCCAGTAGTATAAGGGACCCGGGATACAATGAGCAGTTCTTC.

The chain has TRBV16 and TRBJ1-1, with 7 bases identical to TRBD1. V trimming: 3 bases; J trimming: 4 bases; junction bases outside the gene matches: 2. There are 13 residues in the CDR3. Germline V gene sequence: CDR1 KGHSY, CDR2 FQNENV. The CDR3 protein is CASSHQGGTEAFF. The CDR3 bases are TGTGCCAGCAGCCACCAGGGGGGCACTGAAGCTTTCTTT.

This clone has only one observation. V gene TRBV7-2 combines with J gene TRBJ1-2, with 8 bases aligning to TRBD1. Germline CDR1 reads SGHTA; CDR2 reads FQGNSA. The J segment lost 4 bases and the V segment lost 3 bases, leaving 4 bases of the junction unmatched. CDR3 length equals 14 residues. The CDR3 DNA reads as TGTGCCAGCAGCTTCCGGGACAGGAGCTATGGCTACACCTTC. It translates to CASSFRDRSYGYTF. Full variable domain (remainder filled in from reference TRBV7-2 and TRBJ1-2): GAGVSQSPSNKVTEKGKDVELRCDPISGHTALYWYRQSLGQGLEFLIYFQGNSAPDKSGLPSDRFSAERTGGSVSTLTIQRTQQEDSAVYLCASSFRDRSYGYTFGSGTRLTVV.

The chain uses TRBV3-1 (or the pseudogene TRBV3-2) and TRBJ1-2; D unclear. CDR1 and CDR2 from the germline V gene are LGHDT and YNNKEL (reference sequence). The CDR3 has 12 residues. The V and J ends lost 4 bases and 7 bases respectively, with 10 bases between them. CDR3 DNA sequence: TGTGCCAGCAGCCTAGGACTGGGTGGCTACACCTTC. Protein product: CASSLGLGGYTF.

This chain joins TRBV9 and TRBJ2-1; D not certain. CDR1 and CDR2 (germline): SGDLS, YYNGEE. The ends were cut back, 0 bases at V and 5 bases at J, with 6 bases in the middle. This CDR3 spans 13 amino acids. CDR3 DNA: TGTGCCAGCAGCGTAGCGGCTGACAATGAGCAGTTCTTC. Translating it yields CASSVAADNEQFF.

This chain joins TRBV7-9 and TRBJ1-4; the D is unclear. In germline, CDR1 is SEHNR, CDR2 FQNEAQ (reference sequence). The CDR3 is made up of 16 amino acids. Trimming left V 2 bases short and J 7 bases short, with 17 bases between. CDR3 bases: TGTGCCAGCAGCTTACGCCGTTTGGGAAGGCCTGAAAAACTGTTTTTT. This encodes CASSLRRLGRPEKLFF.

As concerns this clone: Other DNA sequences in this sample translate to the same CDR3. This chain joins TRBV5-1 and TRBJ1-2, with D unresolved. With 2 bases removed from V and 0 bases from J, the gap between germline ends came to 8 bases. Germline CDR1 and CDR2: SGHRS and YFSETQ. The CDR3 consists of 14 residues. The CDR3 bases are TGCGCCAGCAGCTTATCCGGGACTAACTATGGCTACACCTTC. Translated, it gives CASSLSGTNYGYTF.

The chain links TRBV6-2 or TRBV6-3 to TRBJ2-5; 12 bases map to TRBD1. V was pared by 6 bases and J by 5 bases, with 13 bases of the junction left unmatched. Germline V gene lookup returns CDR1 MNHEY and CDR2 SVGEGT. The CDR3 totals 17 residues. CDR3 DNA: TGTGCCAGCAGCCCCACACCGGGACAGGGGGCTTGGGAGACCCAGTACTTC. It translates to CASSPTPGQGAWETQYF.

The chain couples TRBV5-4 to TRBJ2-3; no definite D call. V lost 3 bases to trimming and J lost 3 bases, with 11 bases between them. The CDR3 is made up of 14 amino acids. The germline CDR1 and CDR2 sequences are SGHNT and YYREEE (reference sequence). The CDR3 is CASSSATDTDTQYF. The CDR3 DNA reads TGTGCCAGCAGCTCCGCGACGGATACAGATACGCAGTATTTT.

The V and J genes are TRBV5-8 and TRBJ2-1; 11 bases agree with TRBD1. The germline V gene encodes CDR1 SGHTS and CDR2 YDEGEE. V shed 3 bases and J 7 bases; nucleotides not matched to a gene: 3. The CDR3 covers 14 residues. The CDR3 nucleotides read TGTGCCAGCAGCTACGGGACAGGGGGAAATGAGCAGTTCTTC. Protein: CASSYGTGGNEQFF. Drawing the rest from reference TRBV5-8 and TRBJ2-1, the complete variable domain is EAGVTQSPTHLIKTRGQQATLRCSPISGHTSVYWYQQALGLGLQFLLWYDEGEERNRGNFPPRFSGRQFPNYSSELNVNALELEDSALYLCASSYGTGGNEQFFGPGTRLTVL.

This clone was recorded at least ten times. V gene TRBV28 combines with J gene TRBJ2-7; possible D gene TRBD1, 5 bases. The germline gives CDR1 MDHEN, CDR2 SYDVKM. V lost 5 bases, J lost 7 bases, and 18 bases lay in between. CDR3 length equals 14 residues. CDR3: CASSPSQGAWEQYF. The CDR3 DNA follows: TGTGCCAGCAGTCCCAGCCAGGGTGCTTGGGAGCAGTACTTC.

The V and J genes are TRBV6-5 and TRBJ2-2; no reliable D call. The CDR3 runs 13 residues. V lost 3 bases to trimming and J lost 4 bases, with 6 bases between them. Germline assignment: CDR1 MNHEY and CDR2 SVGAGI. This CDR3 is CASSYDGTGELFF. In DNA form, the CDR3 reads TGTGCCAGCAGTTATGATGGCACCGGGGAGCTGTTTTTT.

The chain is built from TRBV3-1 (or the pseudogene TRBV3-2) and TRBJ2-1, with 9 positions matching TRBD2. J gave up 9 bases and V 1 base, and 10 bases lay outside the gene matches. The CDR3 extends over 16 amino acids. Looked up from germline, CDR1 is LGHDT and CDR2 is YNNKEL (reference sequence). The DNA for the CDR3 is TGTGCCAGCAGCCAAGGAGCTAGCGGGGTCTATGGTGAGCAGTTCTTC. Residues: CASSQGASGVYGEQFF.

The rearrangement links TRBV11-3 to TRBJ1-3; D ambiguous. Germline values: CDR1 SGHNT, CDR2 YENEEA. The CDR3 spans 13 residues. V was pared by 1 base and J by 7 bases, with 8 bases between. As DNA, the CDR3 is TGTGCCAGCAGCTTAGGAGTCGGGAACACCATATATTTT. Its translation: CASSLGVGNTIYF.

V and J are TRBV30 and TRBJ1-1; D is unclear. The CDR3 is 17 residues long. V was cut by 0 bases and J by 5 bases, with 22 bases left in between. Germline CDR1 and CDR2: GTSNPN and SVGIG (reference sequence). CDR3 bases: TGTGCCTGGAGTGTACGTGGGTGGAGGAGGAGTTGGACTGAAGCTTTCTTT. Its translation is CAWSVRGWRRSWTEAFF. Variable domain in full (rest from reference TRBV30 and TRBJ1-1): SQTIHQWPATLVQPVGSPLSLECTVEGTSNPNLYWYRQAAGRGLQLLFYSVGIGQISSEVPQNLSASRPQDRQFILSSKKLLLSDSGFYLCAWSVRGWRRSWTEAFFGQGTRLTVV.

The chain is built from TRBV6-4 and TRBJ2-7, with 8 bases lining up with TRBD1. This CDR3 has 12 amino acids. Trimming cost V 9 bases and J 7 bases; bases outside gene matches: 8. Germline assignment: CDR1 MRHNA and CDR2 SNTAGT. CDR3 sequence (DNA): TGTGCCAGTATAATCACAGGGGGGGAGCAGTACTTC. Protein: CASIITGGEQYF.

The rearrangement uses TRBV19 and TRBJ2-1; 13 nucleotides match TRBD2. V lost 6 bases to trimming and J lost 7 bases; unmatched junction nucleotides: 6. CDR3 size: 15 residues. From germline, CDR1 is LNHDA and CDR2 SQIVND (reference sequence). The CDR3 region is CASRSGLAGRNEQFF. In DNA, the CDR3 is TGTGCCAGTAGGTCGGGACTAGCGGGGAGGAATGAGCAGTTCTTC.

CDR3 DNA: TGTGCCAGCAGCTCGGATAGGGGACAGGGGAACTATGGCTACACCTTC. Translating it yields CASSSDRGQGNYGYTF. The chain uses TRBV11-2 and TRBJ1-2, with TRBD1 matching over 10 bases. V lost 4 bases and J lost 2; bases outside the gene matches: 7. The CDR3 is 16 residues long. Germline-derived CDR1 and CDR2 are SGHAT and FQNNGV.

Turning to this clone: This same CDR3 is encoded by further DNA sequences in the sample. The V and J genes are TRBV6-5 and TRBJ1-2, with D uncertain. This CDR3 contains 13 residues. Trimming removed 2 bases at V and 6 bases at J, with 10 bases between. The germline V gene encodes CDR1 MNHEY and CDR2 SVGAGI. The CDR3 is CASSYLQGDGYTF. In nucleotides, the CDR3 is TGTGCCAGCAGTTACCTACAAGGAGATGGCTACACCTTC.